This T cell receptor (beta chain) was retrieved from a study of T cell responses to AZD1222 COVID-19 vaccine. It was second doses at about 4 or about 12 weeks that were pooled. The data were produced by immunoSEQ multiplex PCR, yet TCRdb's version contains in-frame clones alone and is incomplete. The table has 95,000 to 150,000 clones, approximately 80% seen once. Trimming removed 4 bases from V and 4 bases from J; junction bases left unmatched: 7. The CDR3 runs to 15 residues. Germline CDR1 SGHTS, CDR2 YDEGEE. This receptor was obtained from an adult who received the AZD1222 COVID-19 vaccine. This sample comprised peripheral blood, obtained 28 days after the second AZD1222 dose. The chain recombines TRBV5-8 with TRBJ2-1; 8 nucleotides line up with TRBD2. The CDR3 nucleotides are TGTGCCAGCAGCAGGGTAGCGGGGTCTTACAATGAGCAGTTCTTC. Translation: CASSRVAGSYNEQFF. The variable domain in full, with the rest retrieved from reference TRBV5-8 and TRBJ2-1, is EAGVTQSPTHLIKTRGQQATLRCSPISGHTSVYWYQQALGLGLQFLLWYDEGEERNRGNFPPRFSGRQFPNYSSELNVNALELEDSALYLCASSRVAGSYNEQFFGPGTRLTVL.